The 26 T cell receptor beta chains given below trace back to one sample, sequenced in a study of neurological immune-mediated disorders. Each CDR3 protein is one row after TCRdb ran MiXCR on the 5' RACE reads. The sample lists tens of thousands of distinct CDR3 sequences, approximately 2.8% seen once, with around 1.1% in the top ten. Source material: PBMCs. The receptors here all came from a woman aged 25 to 39 with multiple sclerosis.

Many counts were recorded for this clonotype. The J gene is TRBJ2-3, the V gene TRBV9; 9 bases match TRBD2. CDR1 and CDR2 from the germline V gene are SGDLS and YYNGEE. The CDR3 extends over 14 amino acids. J was trimmed by 6 bases and V by 4 bases; bases with no gene match: 6. CDR3 amino acids: CASSLTSGGDTQYF. As DNA, the CDR3 is TGTGCCAGCAGCCTGACTAGCGGTGGCGATACGCAGTATTTT.

In its sample, this clonotype was seen many times. This sequence joins TRBV9 and TRBJ2-5, with a weak D call TRBD1 (5 bases). CDR1 and CDR2 from the germline V gene are SGDLS and YYNGEE. V lost 4 bases and J 5 bases, leaving 18 bases between the germline ends. CDR3 length: 15 amino acids. DNA of the CDR3: TGTGCCAGCAGCTCCCGACAGAACCCTCGTGAGACCCAGTACTTC. Its protein is CASSSRQNPRETQYF.

This clonotype was counted many times. The chain recombines TRBV27 with TRBJ1-4; no clear D gene. The germline CDR1 and CDR2 sequences are MNHEY and SMNVEV (reference sequence). V lost 2 bases, J lost 5 bases, and 15 bases lay in between. This CDR3 is built from 16 residues. CDR3 DNA sequence: TGTGCCAGCAGTTTAAGTCCGACGATTTTAAATGAAAAACTGTTTTTT. This translates into CASSLSPTILNEKLFF.

This clonotype was recorded at least ten times. The chain has TRBV5-1 and TRBJ2-2; D is perhaps TRBD1 or TRBD2 (6 bases each). Per germline, CDR1 SGHRS and CDR2 YFSETQ. Trimming took 2 bases from V and 6 from J, leaving 14 bases between them. CDR3 length equals 15 residues. DNA for the CDR3: TGCGCCAGCAGCTTTACGGGGGCAATTTCCGGGGAGCTGTTTTTT. Its translation is CASSFTGAISGELFF.

In this sample, this clonotype turned up many times. The chain carries TRBV20-1 and TRBJ1-5, with no clear D. V was pared by 0 bases and J by 3 bases, with 12 bases between. From germline, CDR1 is DFQATT and CDR2 SNEGSKA (reference sequence). The CDR3 length is 15 residues. DNA for the CDR3: TGCAGTGCTAGAGAAGAAAAGAGGGTCAATCAGCCCCAGCATTTT. As protein: CSAREEKRVNQPQHF.

This clonotype was seen ten or more times. The CDR3 DNA is TGTGCCAGCAGCGGACTAGTTTACAATGAGCAGTTCTTC. Its protein is CASSGLVYNEQFF. V and J are TRBV27 and TRBJ2-1, with 7 positions matching TRBD2. The trim removed 6 bases at V and 4 bases at J, leaving 3 bases unmatched. Germline assignment: CDR1 MNHEY and CDR2 SMNVEV (reference sequence). CDR3 length: 13 amino acids.

This clonotype has ten or more counts. The rearrangement uses TRBV7-9 and TRBJ2-3, with 9 bases aligning to TRBD1. Germline trimming cut 5 bases from V and 3 bases from J; bases unmatched to any gene: 6. Germline-derived CDR1 and CDR2 are SEHNR and FQNEAQ (reference sequence). The CDR3 sequence is 15 residues long. CDR3 nucleotide sequence: TGTGCCAGCAGCCTGGGGGACAGGGAAACAGATACGCAGTATTTT. Residues: CASSLGDRETDTQYF.

This clonotype was recorded many times. The chain couples TRBV6-5 to TRBJ1-5; the match to TRBD1 covers 7 bases. CDR1 and CDR2 from the germline V gene are MNHEY and SVGAGI. With V trimmed by 2 bases and J by 6 bases, 4 bases remained unmatched. The CDR3 sequence is 14 residues long. The CDR3 sequence is CASSYRDSLQPQHF. DNA of the CDR3: TGTGCCAGCAGTTACAGGGACAGCCTTCAGCCCCAGCATTTT.

This clonotype was found many times. V gene TRBV27 combines with J gene TRBJ2-4, with 8 bases that match TRBD2. Germline values: CDR1 MNHEY, CDR2 SMNVEV (reference sequence). The V and J ends lost 2 bases and 7 bases, in that order; junction bases with no gene match: 1. The CDR3 runs to 13 residues. The CDR3: CASSLRGGNIQYF. The CDR3 nucleotides are TGTGCCAGCAGTTTACGGGGGGGGAACATTCAGTACTTC.

This clonotype has a count of ten or more. The J gene is TRBJ2-5, the V gene TRBV5-1, with D perhaps matching TRBD1 or TRBD2 (6 bases each). Trimming took off 4 bases at V and 1 base at J, with 8 bases between the two ends. The V gene's germline CDR1 is SGHRS and CDR2 YFSETQ. This CDR3 region has 13 residues. CDR3 bases: TGCGCCAGCAGCGAGGGGGGCCAAGAGACCCAGTACTTC. Residues: CASSEGGQETQYF.

There are many counts of this clonotype. The rearrangement joins TRBV5-1 to TRBJ1-1, with D unresolved. This CDR3 is 14 amino acids long. Trimming took off 0 bases at V and 5 bases at J, with 11 bases between the two ends. CDR1 SGHRS and CDR2 YFSETQ come from the germline V gene. DNA of the CDR3: TGCGCCAGCAGCTTGGTCCCGGGCGGGACTGAAGCTTTCTTT. Its translation is CASSLVPGGTEAFF.

Ten or more counts support this clonotype. The V gene is TRBV28, the J gene TRBJ2-5; D unresolved. The CDR3 is 14 residues long. Germline CDR1 and CDR2: MDHEN and SYDVKM. Trimming shortened V by 5 bases and J by 4 bases, and 14 bases separated the two germline ends. The CDR3 sequence: CASSTQGRVETQYF. The CDR3 DNA follows: TGTGCCAGCAGTACCCAAGGCCGCGTAGAGACCCAGTACTTC.

This clonotype was observed many times. The V and J genes are TRBV3-1 and TRBJ2-1; TRBD2 agrees at 11 bases. The CDR3 is 14 amino acids. Per the germline V gene, CDR1 is LGHDT and CDR2 is YNNKEL (reference sequence). After removal of 5 bases from V and 10 bases from J, the junction contained 7 bases not matched to a gene. The CDR3 sequence is CASSVSGRGSEQFF. The CDR3 DNA reads TGTGCCAGCAGCGTTAGCGGGAGGGGGAGCGAGCAGTTCTTC.

The table lists this clonotype with many counts. V gene TRBV27 combines with J gene TRBJ2-1; 11 bases are shared with TRBD2. This CDR3 is built from 17 residues. The V gene end was trimmed by 6 bases and the J gene end by 3 bases; junction bases not matched to a gene: 10. Germline loops: CDR1 MNHEY, CDR2 SMNVEV (reference sequence). CDR3 region: CASSPRLAGPFYNEQFF. DNA of the CDR3: TGTGCCAGCAGCCCTCGACTAGCGGGGCCTTTCTACAATGAGCAGTTCTTC.

This clonotype appeared many times. This sequence joins TRBV4-2 and TRBJ2-1; 12 nucleotides match TRBD2. This CDR3 is built from 15 residues. The J segment lost 6 bases and the V segment lost 4 bases, leaving 4 bases of the junction unmatched. Germline V gives CDR1 LGHNA, CDR2 YNFKEQ. CDR3 in amino acids: CASSPTSGRFNEQFF. The CDR3 coding sequence is TGTGCCAGCAGCCCTACTAGCGGGAGGTTCAATGAGCAGTTCTTC.

Ten or more counts support this clonotype. The chain couples TRBV6-2 or TRBV6-3 to TRBJ1-2, with 7 positions matching TRBD1. Germline lookup yields CDR1 MNHEY and CDR2 SVGEGT. CDR3 size: 19 residues. V shed 0 bases, J shed 1 base, and the junction held 14 bases outside the gene matches. The CDR3 is CASSYSSRGPGQNNYGYTF. As DNA, the CDR3 is TGTGCCAGCAGTTACTCGTCGAGGGGACCGGGACAGAATAACTATGGCTACACCTTC.

Ten or more counts support this clonotype. The CDR3 DNA is TGTGCCAGCAGCCACCAACGGACAGGGTACAATGAGCAGTTCTTC. This gives the protein CASSHQRTGYNEQFF. V and J are TRBV7-3 and TRBJ2-1; 8 nucleotides align to TRBD1. The CDR3 covers 15 residues. The germline gives CDR1 SGHTA, CDR2 FQGTGA. V trimming: 5 bases; J trimming: 4 bases; junction bases outside the gene matches: 7.

This clonotype showed up many times. The CDR3 loop is CSATPGLAGYEQYF. The CDR3 DNA reads TGCAGCGCCACTCCGGGACTAGCGGGCTACGAGCAGTACTTC. V usage is TRBV29-1 and J usage is TRBJ2-7; TRBD2 agrees at 12 bases. Trimming cost V 7 bases and J 3 bases; bases outside gene matches: 7. In germline, CDR1 is SQVTM, CDR2 ANQGSEA. The CDR3 runs 14 residues.

There are many counts of this clonotype. The chain recombines TRBV6-5 with TRBJ2-7; D is tentatively TRBD1 or TRBD2 (7 bases each). The CDR3 spans 14 residues. The V gene's germline CDR1 is MNHEY and CDR2 SVGAGI. The V end lost 7 bases, the J end lost 5 bases, and 18 bases lay between the germline ends. CDR3 sequence (DNA): TGTGCCAGCAACCCACAGGGGAGGGTGGACGAGCAGTACTTC. Translation: CASNPQGRVDEQYF.

This clonotype was seen ten or more times. The rearrangement links TRBV12-3 or TRBV12-4 to TRBJ1-5; D not resolved. Trimming pared 6 bases from V and 11 bases from J, leaving 11 bases between. This CDR3 is 11 amino acids long. CDR3 sequence (DNA): TGTGCCAGCAGCGTAGGATGGTCCCAGCATTTT. Residues: CASSVGWSQHF.

The V and J genes are TRBV14 and TRBJ2-7, with a tentative D call TRBD2 (6 bases). The V end was cut by 1 base, the J end by 7 bases, with 17 bases between. The CDR3 spans 15 residues. CDR1 and CDR2 from the germline V gene are SGHDN and FVKESK. The CDR3 DNA reads TGTGCCAGCAGCCAAGTGGGGGGTTCTGAGGAAGAGCAGTACTTC. It codes for CASSQVGGSEEEQYF.

This clonotype was seen many times. This sequence joins TRBV7-9 and TRBJ1-1; TRBD1 matches at 7 bases. J lost 3 bases, V lost 3 bases, and 7 bases had no gene match. The germline gives CDR1 SEHNR, CDR2 FQNEAQ (reference sequence). The CDR3 is 15 amino acids. CDR3 residues: CASSLVGGLDTEAFF. CDR3 in DNA: TGTGCCAGCAGCTTGGTAGGGGGCTTGGACACTGAAGCTTTCTTT.

There are many counts of this clonotype. This sequence joins TRBV2 and TRBJ1-4, with unresolved D. V lost 4 bases, J lost 1 base, and 7 bases lay in between. The CDR3 has 14 residues. Germline values: CDR1 SNHLY, CDR2 FYNNEI. The CDR3 sequence: CASSVEGTNEKLFF. For the CDR3, the DNA is TGTGCCAGCAGTGTCGAGGGAACTAATGAAAAACTGTTTTTT.

This clonotype has ten or more counts. The chain uses TRBV12-3 or TRBV12-4 and TRBJ2-7, with 10 bases fitting TRBD1. The CDR3 has 12 amino acids. V was pared by 6 bases and J by 9 bases, with 5 bases of the junction left unmatched. The CDR3 region is CASSLDRGVQYF. The CDR3 DNA follows: TGTGCCAGCAGCCTGGACAGGGGGGTGCAGTACTTC.

In its sample, this clonotype was seen many times. This chain connects TRBV9 to TRBJ2-2; D unclear. Germline CDR1 reads SGDLS; CDR2 reads YYNGEE. The CDR3 runs 13 residues. V was pared by 1 base and J by 8 bases, with 9 bases between. The CDR3 reads CASSVQAEGELFF. CDR3 bases: TGTGCCAGCAGCGTACAGGCAGAAGGGGAGCTGTTTTTT.

This clonotype was detected many times. The CDR3 here is CSGEPSTDTQYF. CDR3 in DNA: TGCAGTGGCGAGCCCAGCACAGATACGCAGTATTTT. The chain joins TRBV20-1 to TRBJ2-3; D is undetermined. This CDR3 has 12 amino acids. Trimming left V 7 bases short and J 0 bases short, with 8 bases between. Germline V gene data show CDR1 as DFQATT and CDR2 as SNEGSKA (reference sequence).